This TCR beta chain derives from a study of blood T cells in healthy people across ages. Findings and limits, study-wide: It was held that the diversity estimates obtained from one million T cells were underestimates.

Only a few counts were recorded for this clonotype. Its antigen is not identified. PCR was performed a second time for about 7 to 12 cycles using a sample-barcoded 5' primer and a J-beta primer mix. Carrying 12 random nucleotides, a template-switch adaptor labeled each individual cDNA molecule. Any given sample supplied a minimum of 2.5 million CDR3-containing paired-end reads. TCRdb used MiXCR to reprocess the 5' RACE reads, holding one entry per CDR3 protein. The data contain hundreds of thousands of distinct CDR3 sequences, under 45% of them singletons. The CDR3 consists of 15 residues. V was trimmed by 7 bases and J by 5 bases, leaving 17 bases between them. CDR1 is MNHEY, CDR2 SMNVEV, per germline (reference sequence).

The clonotype originates from a man in his fifties or sixties in good health. The rearrangement uses TRBV27 and TRBJ1-4; TRBD1 might be the D (6 bases). Material for sequencing was blood. CDR3 bases: TGTGCCAGCACTGGGGGCGCGGGAAGAAATGAAAAACTGTTTTTT. It yields the protein CASTGGAGRNEKLFF.